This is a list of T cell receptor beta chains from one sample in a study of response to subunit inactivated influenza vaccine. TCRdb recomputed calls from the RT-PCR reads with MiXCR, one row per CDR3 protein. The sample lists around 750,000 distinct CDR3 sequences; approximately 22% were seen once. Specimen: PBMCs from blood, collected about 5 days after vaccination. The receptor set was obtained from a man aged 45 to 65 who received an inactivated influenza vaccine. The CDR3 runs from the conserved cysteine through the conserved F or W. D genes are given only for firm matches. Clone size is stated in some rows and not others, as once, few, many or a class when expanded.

CASSLASSSYEQYF	TGTGCCAGCAGCTTGGCGAGTAGCTCCTACGAGCAGTACTTC	TRBJ2-7	.	many	TRBV7-9
CASSLWTESEQFF	TGTGCCAGCAGTTTGTGGACCGAATCTGAGCAGTTCTTC	TRBJ2-1	.	.	TRBV28
CASSKTGPYNEKLFF	TGTGCCAGCAGTAAAACAGGGCCGTACAATGAAAAACTGTTTTTT	TRBJ1-4	.	.	TRBV6-1
CSARDSTSGRFEQYF	TGCAGTGCTAGAGATTCGACTAGCGGGAGGTTCGAGCAGTACTTC	TRBJ2-7	TRBD2	few	TRBV20-1
CSAYGRGSGRVTDTQYF	TGCAGCGCCTATGGGCGGGGGAGCGGGAGGGTCACAGATACGCAGTATTTT	TRBJ2-3	TRBD2	.	TRBV29-1
CASSDQGGEQYF	TGCGCCAGCAGCGACCAGGGAGGCGAGCAGTACTTC	TRBJ2-7	.	.	TRBV5-1
CSVGADNEQFF	TGCAGCGTTGGGGCAGACAATGAGCAGTTCTTC	TRBJ2-1	.	.	TRBV29-1
CSAPRGGASTDTQYF	TGCAGCGCCCCGCGAGGGGGCGCGAGCACAGATACGCAGTATTTT	TRBJ2-3	TRBD1	few	TRBV29-1
CASSLAGAGYGDTQYF	TGTGCCAGCAGCTTGGCCGGAGCGGGGTATGGAGATACGCAGTATTTT	TRBJ2-3	TRBD2	few	TRBV5-4
CASKSAGTSDFF	TGTGCCAGCAAATCAGCCGGGACTAGCGATTTCTTC	TRBJ2-1	TRBD2	few	TRBV28
CSAGQAGTLLDTQYF	TGCAGTGCTGGTCAAGCGGGTACCCTGCTAGATACGCAGTATTTT	TRBJ2-3	.	.	TRBV20-1
CSALGAGGLRGETQYF	TGCAGTGCCTTGGGAGCGGGGGGCCTCCGAGGGGAGACCCAGTACTTC	TRBJ2-5	TRBD2	few	TRBV20-1
CASSNNRRNEQFF	TGTGCCAGCAGCAACAACCGCAGAAATGAGCAGTTCTTC	TRBJ2-1	.	few	TRBV7-2
CSAPPGTGKGYGYTF	TGCAGTGCTCCACCGGGGACAGGGAAGGGCTATGGCTACACCTTC	TRBJ1-2	TRBD1	.	TRBV20-1
CASSLWTSGSVGDF	TGTGCCAGCAGCTTGTGGACTAGCGGGAGCGTAGGCGACTTC	TRBJ2-7	TRBD2	few	TRBV5-4
CASINDMNTEAFF	TGTGCCAGCATAAATGACATGAACACTGAAGCTTTCTTT	TRBJ1-1	.	few	TRBV12-3/TRBV12-4
CASSLDPSTGRQPQHF	TGCGCCAGCAGCTTGGATCCGTCGACAGGGAGACAGCCCCAGCATTTT	TRBJ1-5	TRBD1	many	TRBV5-1
CSGAHPGIQETQYF	TGCAGTGGGGCCCATCCAGGGATCCAAGAGACCCAGTACTTC	TRBJ2-5	.	few	TRBV20-1
CAGQGGYEAFF	TGTGCCGGACAGGGAGGTTATGAAGCTTTCTTT	TRBJ1-1	TRBD1	.	TRBV30
CASSITGTQETQYF	TGTGCCAGCAGCATTACAGGGACCCAAGAGACCCAGTACTTC	TRBJ2-5	.	.	TRBV7-8
CSASRLAGGRNEQFF	TGCAGTGCTAGTCGGCTAGCGGGGGGGCGGAATGAGCAGTTCTTC	TRBJ2-1	TRBD2	.	TRBV20-1
CASSQDRSVYGYTF	TGTGCCAGCAGCCAAGATAGGAGCGTCTATGGCTACACCTTC	TRBJ1-2	.	few	TRBV3-1
CASSRYLTETQYF	TGCGCCAGCAGCCGGTATTTAACGGAGACCCAGTACTTC	TRBJ2-5	.	few	TRBV4-1
CSARGEQFF	TGCAGTGCTAGGGGTGAGCAGTTCTTC	TRBJ2-1	.	.	TRBV20-1
CASSTRRGPGTEAFF	TGTGCCAGCAGTACTCGAAGGGGGCCGGGGACTGAAGCTTTCTTT	TRBJ1-1	TRBD1	few	TRBV12-3/TRBV12-4
CSARYRTSSGLYEQYF	TGCAGTGCTAGATACCGGACTAGCTCGGGACTGTACGAGCAGTACTTC	TRBJ2-7	TRBD2	.	TRBV20-1
CATSDKTDTQYF	TGTGCCACCAGTGATAAGACAGATACGCAGTATTTT	TRBJ2-3	.	many	TRBV24-1
CATRLGGAPNTEAFF	TGTGCCACCCGACTGGGGGGGGCCCCCAACACTGAAGCTTTCTTT	TRBJ1-1	.	.	TRBV12-3/TRBV12-4